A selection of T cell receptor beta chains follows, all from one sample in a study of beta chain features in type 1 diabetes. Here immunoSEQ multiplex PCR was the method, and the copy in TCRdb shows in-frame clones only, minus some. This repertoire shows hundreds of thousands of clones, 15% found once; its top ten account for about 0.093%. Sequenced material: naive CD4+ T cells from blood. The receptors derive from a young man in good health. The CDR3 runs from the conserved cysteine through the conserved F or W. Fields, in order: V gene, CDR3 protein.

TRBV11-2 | CASSLRKGPGYEQYF
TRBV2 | CASSVAGPQHF
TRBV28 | CASSLASKSSYNEQFF
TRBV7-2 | CASSLVGTSGSPDTQYF
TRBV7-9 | CASSLLTGMRDGYTF
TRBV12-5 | CASGLLSGVGHNEQFF
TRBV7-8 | CASSFARGQGGGYTF
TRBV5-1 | CASSPTAGLYEQYF
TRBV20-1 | CSATFNYGYTF
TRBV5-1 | CASSPGTEYQPQHF
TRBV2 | CASTAVGARTGELFF
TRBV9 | CASSIGQGGQPQHF
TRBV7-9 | CASSPRQYNSPLHF
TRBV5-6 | CASRRTGGSYEQYF
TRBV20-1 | CSARDGGVKFF
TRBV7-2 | CASSRPSVRDTGELFF
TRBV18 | CASSLLRGFPSTDTQYF
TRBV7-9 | CASSLQGYGYTF
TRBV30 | CAWSMGEAGYNSPLHF
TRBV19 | CASIGASGELFF
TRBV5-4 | CAYTEREGRETQYF
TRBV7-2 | CASSLWTLYEQYF
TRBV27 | CASSLQGASGNTIYF
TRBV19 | CASSSGASNQPQHF
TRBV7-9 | CASSSFSRTEAFF
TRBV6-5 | CASSYAGAGEQYF
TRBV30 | CAWSVSLIGVDTQYF
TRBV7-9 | CASSFRGDSSYNEQFF
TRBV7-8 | CASSLGGRTEAFF
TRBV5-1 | CASSLGRGLSGANVLTF
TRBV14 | CASSQELAGVGTQYF
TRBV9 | CASSAELGYNQPQHF
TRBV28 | CASSLPWSTEAFF
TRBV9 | CASSVDVRRTEAFF
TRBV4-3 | CASSRSTTKDYEQYF
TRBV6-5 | CASRSRGHQPQHF
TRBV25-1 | CASSEWEGGAGTF
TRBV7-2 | CASSSKDRGLRNEQFF
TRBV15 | CATSPGQANEKLFF
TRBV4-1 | CASSLVAGLAVNNEQFF
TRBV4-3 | CASSQEAAYNEQFF
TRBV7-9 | CASSLPGQGGDEQYF
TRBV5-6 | CASSLERKAGGDYGYTF
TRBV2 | CASRRPGQGSTEAFF
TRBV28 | CASVVYSNQPQHF
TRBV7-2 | CASSRLPRGITYEQYF
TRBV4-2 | CASSQDRAGGSDEQYF
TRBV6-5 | CASSYFLLQAGNTIYF
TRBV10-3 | CAISKLTGGEEKLFF
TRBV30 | CLGQFQETQYF
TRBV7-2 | CASSPQTPGSNQPQHF